These 24 T cell receptor beta chains were sequenced from one sample in a study of T cells in Graves' hyperthyroidism and ophthalmopathy. The TCR beta CDR3 regions underwent amplification using RNA transcripts as the source. Researchers ran a first-round RT-PCR on the TCR CDR3 using the HTBI primer set. In TCRdb, the multiplex PCR reads were re-called with MiXCR into one record per CDR3 protein. The sample contains some 650,000 distinct CDR3 sequences, 16% of which appear only once. Specimen: blood. These receptors were obtained from a woman aged 40 to 50 with Graves' ophthalmopathy.

This clonotype has at least ten counts. The V call is TRBV7-2, the J call TRBJ2-3; D is uncertain. Trimming shortened V by 1 base and J by 0 bases, and 8 bases separated the two germline ends. Germline V gene data show CDR1 as SGHTA and CDR2 as FQGNSA. This CDR3 is built from 15 residues. CDR3 coding DNA: TGTGCCAGCAGCTTAGGTCCAATCAGCACAGATACGCAGTATTTT. It yields the protein CASSLGPISTDTQYF.

The J gene is TRBJ2-5, the V gene TRBV7-2; perhaps TRBD2 as D (7 bases). Trimming removed 0 bases at V and 3 bases at J, with 11 bases between. CDR3 length: 15 residues. Germline loops: CDR1 SGHTA, CDR2 FQGNSA. The CDR3 DNA reads as TGTGCCAGCAGCTTAGCGGGGGGGCCGGAAGAGACCCAGTACTTC. It yields the protein CASSLAGGPEETQYF.

This clonotype was counted only a few times. V and J are TRBV28 and TRBJ1-5; 7 nucleotides match TRBD1. Germline CDR1 and CDR2: MDHEN and SYDVKM. Trimming at V came to 5 bases and at J to 5 bases, leaving 9 bases not matched to a gene. The CDR3 is made up of 15 amino acids. As DNA, the CDR3 is TGTGCCAGCAGTCCTACCGGGACAGTGTATCAGCCCCAGCATTTT. It specifies CASSPTGTVYQPQHF.

This sequence joins TRBV5-1 and TRBJ1-4; 9 bases map to TRBD1. J gave up 7 bases and V 4 bases, and 5 bases lay outside the gene matches. Germline lookup yields CDR1 SGHRS and CDR2 YFSETQ. The CDR3 contains 14 residues. The CDR3 DNA sequence: TGCGCCAGCAGCCAAGGGACAGGGAGTGAAAAACTGTTTTTT. Amino acid sequence: CASSQGTGSEKLFF.

This clonotype came up a few times. The chain recombines TRBV20-1 with TRBJ1-2; a weak D match, TRBD1 (5 bases). CDR3 size: 15 residues. The V gene lost 1 base and the J gene lost 5 bases, with 17 bases spanning the gap. Germline CDR1 and CDR2: DFQATT and SNEGSKA (reference sequence). CDR3 protein: CSARGDSVGGYGYTF. The CDR3 nucleotides are TGCAGTGCTAGAGGGGACTCCGTGGGAGGATATGGCTACACCTTC.

The chain's CDR3 is CASSFGLAGARETQYF. DNA for the CDR3: TGTGCCAGCAGTTTCGGCCTAGCGGGAGCTCGTGAGACCCAGTACTTC. The J gene is TRBJ2-5, the V gene TRBV28; 10 bases agree with TRBD2. CDR1 is MDHEN, CDR2 SYDVKM, per germline. The ends lost 3 bases at V and 5 bases at J; junction bases unmatched: 9. The length of the CDR3 is 16 residues. The entire variable domain, with the rest obtained from reference TRBV28 and TRBJ2-5, is as follows: DVKVTQSSRYLVKRTGEKVFLECVQDMDHENMFWYRQDPGLGLRLIYFSYDVKMKEKGDIPEGYSVSREKKERFSLILESASTNQTSMYLCASSFGLAGARETQYFGPGTRLLVL.

This clonotype was observed a few times. The chain recombines TRBV6-2 or TRBV6-3 with TRBJ2-7; 7 bases are shared with TRBD1. The CDR3 runs 12 residues. The germline V gene has CDR1 MNHEY and CDR2 SVGEGT. With 5 bases clipped from V and 13 bases from J, the junction kept 11 bases outside the gene matches. CDR3 loop: CASSPPGQRHYF. The CDR3 bases are TGTGCCAGCAGTCCCCCGGGACAGCGACACTACTTC.

A few counts support this clonotype. In DNA, the CDR3 is TGCAGTGCTAGCCTACTTCCCTACGAGCAGTACTTC. It codes for CSASLLPYEQYF. The chain couples TRBV20-1 to TRBJ2-7; D is unresolved. CDR3 length equals 12 residues. V was trimmed by 3 bases and J by 2 bases, leaving 8 bases between them. Germline V CDR1 and CDR2: DFQATT, SNEGSKA (reference sequence).

This clonotype was seen many times. V gene TRBV7-2 combines with J gene TRBJ2-5; maybe TRBD1 (5 bases). Per the germline V gene, CDR1 is SGHTA and CDR2 is FQGNSA. Trimming shortened V by 4 bases and J by 4 bases, and 16 bases separated the two germline ends. This CDR3 has 15 amino acids. The CDR3: CASSWSWQGGETQYF. As DNA, the CDR3 is TGTGCCAGCAGCTGGAGTTGGCAGGGCGGAGAGACCCAGTACTTC.

In its sample, this clonotype was seen once. The V gene is TRBV6-4, the J gene TRBJ2-2; 8 nucleotides align to TRBD2. The CDR3 covers 15 residues. CDR1 and CDR2 (germline): MRHNA, SNTAGT. Germline trimming cut 5 bases from V and 1 base from J; bases unmatched to any gene: 3. In DNA, the CDR3 is TGTGCCAGCAGTACGGGACTAGGGAACACCGGGGAGCTGTTTTTT. Amino acids: CASSTGLGNTGELFF.

This clonotype was found a few times. The CDR3 sequence is CASSLGLAGGPSYEQYF. The CDR3 DNA sequence: TGTGCCAGCAGCTTGGGACTAGCGGGAGGGCCATCCTACGAGCAGTACTTC. The chain has TRBV5-5 and TRBJ2-7; TRBD2 matches at 14 bases. Germline trimming cut 0 bases from V and 1 base from J; bases unmatched to any gene: 3. Germline V gene lookup returns CDR1 SGHKS and CDR2 YYEKEE (reference sequence). The CDR3 runs 17 residues. Combining the CDR3 with reference TRBV5-5 and TRBJ2-7 gives the whole variable domain DAGVTQSPTHLIKTRGQQVTLRCSPISGHKSVSWYQQVLGQGPQFIFQYYEKEERGRGNFPDRFSARQFPNYSSELNVNALLLGDSALYLCASSLGLAGGPSYEQYFGPGTRLTVT.

This clonotype was counted many times. For the CDR3, the DNA is TGTGCCAGCAGCCCCGGCCTGAGCGGGAACAATGAGCAGTTCTTC. Residues: CASSPGLSGNNEQFF. This chain connects TRBV7-8 to TRBJ2-1; 7 nucleotides align to TRBD2. The CDR3 runs 15 residues. Germline values: CDR1 SGHVS, CDR2 FQNEAQ. Losses at the gene ends were 5 bases for V and 5 bases for J; bases not matched to a gene: 9.

The table lists this clonotype with many counts. The CDR3 bases are TGTGCCAGCAGCCAAATATCGGGACGGACGGATACGCAGTATTTT. Amino acid sequence: CASSQISGRTDTQYF. The chain joins TRBV5-5 to TRBJ2-3; D tentatively fits TRBD1 or TRBD2 (5 bases each). The CDR3 contains 15 residues. V was clipped by 4 bases and J by 6 bases, with 18 bases between them. Germline CDR1 reads SGHKS; CDR2 reads YYEKEE (reference sequence).

This clonotype was seen repeatedly, ten times or more. The chain recombines TRBV7-8 with TRBJ2-2; TRBD2 matches at 7 bases. The CDR3 runs 14 residues. V was clipped by 8 bases and J by 0 bases; unmatched bases: 3. The germline gives CDR1 SGHVS, CDR2 FQNEAQ. CDR3 nucleotide sequence: TGTGCCAGCCACGGGAGGACGAACACCGGGGAGCTGTTTTTT. This gives the protein CASHGRTNTGELFF.

This clonotype appeared many times. This chain uses TRBV28 with TRBJ2-1; the D is unclear. The length of the CDR3 is 15 residues. The V and J ends lost 4 bases and 4 bases respectively, with 14 bases between them. Germline V CDR1 and CDR2: MDHEN, SYDVKM. CDR3 coding DNA: TGTGCCAGCAGTTCCACCGGCGGAATATACAATGAGCAGTTCTTC. This encodes CASSSTGGIYNEQFF.

The table lists this clonotype with a few counts. The rearrangement joins TRBV6-1 to TRBJ2-3; D is tentatively TRBD1 or TRBD2 (5 bases each). The germline gives CDR1 MNHNS, CDR2 SASEGT. The CDR3 loop spans 15 amino acids. V was pared by 4 bases and J by 4 bases, with 15 bases between. CDR3 nucleotides: TGTGCCAGCAGTGGGGACGGAGGTTCCGCAGATACGCAGTATTTT. It yields the protein CASSGDGGSADTQYF.

Worth noting for this clonotype: Its ends do not fully match the called genes, so a read error is possible. V usage is TRBV19 and J usage is TRBJ1-5; TRBD1 might be the D (5 bases). Germline V CDR1 and CDR2: LNHDA, SQIVND (reference sequence). CDR3 length: 15 residues. The CDR3 coding sequence is TGTGCCAGTAGTCCCGAGGGACGGATCAATCAGTCCCAGCATTTT. Translating gives CASSPEGRINQSQHF.

The chain links TRBV27 to TRBJ2-4; TRBD1 matches at 11 bases. The CDR3 is 16 residues long. V shed 6 bases, J shed 7 bases, and the junction held 11 bases outside the gene matches. The germline CDR1 and CDR2 sequences are MNHEY and SMNVEV (reference sequence). This chain's CDR3 is CASRPPAGQGGNIQYF. The CDR3 DNA is TGTGCCAGCAGGCCTCCGGCGGGACAGGGGGGGAACATTCAGTACTTC.

This chain links TRBV20-1 with TRBJ2-7; a weak D match, TRBD1 (6 bases). CDR1 is DFQATT, CDR2 SNEGSKA, per germline (reference sequence). Deletions cut 3 bases from V and 4 bases from J, with 16 bases between. This CDR3 region has 14 residues. CDR3 in DNA: TGCAGTGCTAGGCTAAGGGGACACCGATACGAGCAGTACTTC. This sequence encodes CSARLRGHRYEQYF.

This clonotype was observed at least ten times. The genes are TRBV28 and TRBJ2-5, with 7 bases aligning to TRBD1. The CDR3 spans 15 residues. The ends lost 10 bases at V and 7 bases at J; junction bases unmatched: 18. From germline, CDR1 is MDHEN and CDR2 SYDVKM. The CDR3: CATLDRDSGSGTQYF. The CDR3 bases are TGTGCCACCCTTGACAGGGACAGCGGTAGTGGGACCCAGTACTTC.

This clonotype was counted ten times or more. The chain uses TRBV19 and TRBJ1-5; 7 bases map to TRBD1. This CDR3 has 14 amino acids. Trimming at V came to 4 bases and at J to 11 bases, leaving 11 bases not matched to a gene. From germline, CDR1 is LNHDA and CDR2 SQIVND (reference sequence). The CDR3 sequence is CASSKGTDNWAQHF. CDR3 in DNA: TGTGCCAGTAGTAAAGGGACAGACAACTGGGCCCAGCATTTT. The full variable domain, with the rest looked up from reference TRBV19 and TRBJ1-5, is DGGITQSPKYLFRKEGQNVTLSCEQNLNHDAMYWYRQDPGQGLRLIYYSQIVNDFQKGDIAEGYSVSREKKESFPLTVTSAQKNPTAFYLCASSKGTDNWAQHFGDGTRLSIL.

The chain combines TRBV12-3 or TRBV12-4 with TRBJ2-5, with a weak D call TRBD1 (5 bases). The CDR3 has 13 amino acids. V lost 5 bases and J lost 5, with 12 bases in between. The DNA of the CDR3 is TGTGCCAGCAGTATCAGGGTTGGGGAGACCCAGTACTTC. This encodes CASSIRVGETQYF.

This clonotype was observed a handful of times. The V gene is TRBV11-2, the J gene TRBJ2-2; D possibly matches TRBD1 or TRBD2 (6 bases each). Trimming shortened V by 0 bases and J by 5 bases, and 13 bases separated the two germline ends. The length of the CDR3 is 16 residues. Germline-derived CDR1 and CDR2 are SGHAT and FQNNGV. CDR3 nucleotide sequence: TGTGCCAGCAGCTTAGATGGGGGGCTGAGGACCGGGGAGCTGTTTTTT. Protein product: CASSLDGGLRTGELFF.

V is TRBV5-1 and J is TRBJ1-2; maybe TRBD1 (6 bases). Germline V lookup: CDR1 SGHRS, CDR2 YFSETQ. There are 12 residues in the CDR3. V was pared by 4 bases and J by 13 bases, with 17 bases between. The CDR3 reads CASSPGDRRATF. The CDR3 DNA sequence: TGCGCCAGCAGCCCAGGGGACCGGAGAGCCACCTTC.